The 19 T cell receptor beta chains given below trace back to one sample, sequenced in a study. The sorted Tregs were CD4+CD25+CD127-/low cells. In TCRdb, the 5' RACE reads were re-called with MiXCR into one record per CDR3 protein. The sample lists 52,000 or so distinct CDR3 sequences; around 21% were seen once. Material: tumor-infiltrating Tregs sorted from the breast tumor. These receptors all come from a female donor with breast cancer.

The DNA of the CDR3 is TGTGCCAGCAGCCCCCATACAGGGGGCGGAACTAAAGGCGCAGATACGCAGTATTTT. This gives the protein CASSPHTGGGTKGADTQYF. The chain couples TRBV4-2 to TRBJ2-3; 9 bases are shared with TRBD1. CDR1 and CDR2 (germline): LGHNA, YNFKEQ. V shed 4 bases, J shed 4 bases, and the junction held 18 bases outside the gene matches. The CDR3 extends over 19 amino acids.

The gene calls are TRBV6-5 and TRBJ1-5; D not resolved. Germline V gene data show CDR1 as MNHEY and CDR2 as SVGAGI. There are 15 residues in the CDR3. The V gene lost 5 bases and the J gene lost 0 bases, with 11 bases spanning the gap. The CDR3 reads CASSPETYSNQPQHF. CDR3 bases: TGTGCCAGCAGTCCAGAGACATATAGCAATCAGCCCCAGCATTTT.

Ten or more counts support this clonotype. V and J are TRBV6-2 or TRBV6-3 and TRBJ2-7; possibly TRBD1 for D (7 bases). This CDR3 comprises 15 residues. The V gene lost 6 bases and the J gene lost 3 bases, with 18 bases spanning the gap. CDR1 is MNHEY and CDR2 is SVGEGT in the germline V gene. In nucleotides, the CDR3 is TGTGCCAGCAGATCCTCAGGGGGGATGATCTACGAGCAGTACTTC. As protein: CASRSSGGMIYEQYF.

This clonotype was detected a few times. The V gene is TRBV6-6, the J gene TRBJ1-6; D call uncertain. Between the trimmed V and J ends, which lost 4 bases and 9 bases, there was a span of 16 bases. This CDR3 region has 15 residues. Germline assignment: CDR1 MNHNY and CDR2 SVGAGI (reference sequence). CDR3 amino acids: CASSSGSRVGSPLHF. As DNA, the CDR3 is TGTGCCAGCAGTTCAGGCAGTCGAGTGGGTTCACCCCTCCACTTT.

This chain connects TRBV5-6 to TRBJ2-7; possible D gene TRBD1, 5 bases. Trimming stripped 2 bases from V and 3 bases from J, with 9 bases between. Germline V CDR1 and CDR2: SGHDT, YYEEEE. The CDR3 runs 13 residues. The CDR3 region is CASSFDSYYEQYF. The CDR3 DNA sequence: TGTGCCAGCAGCTTTGACAGCTACTACGAGCAGTACTTC.

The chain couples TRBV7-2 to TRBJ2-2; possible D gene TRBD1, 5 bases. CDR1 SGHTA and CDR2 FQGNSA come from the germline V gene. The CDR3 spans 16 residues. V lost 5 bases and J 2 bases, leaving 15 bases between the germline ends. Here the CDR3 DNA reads TGTGCCAGCAGCGACGACAGCCTGATCAACACCGGGGAGCTGTTTTTT. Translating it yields CASSDDSLINTGELFF. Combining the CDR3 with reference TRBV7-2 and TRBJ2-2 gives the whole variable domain GAGVSQSPSNKVTEKGKDVELRCDPISGHTALYWYRQSLGQGLEFLIYFQGNSAPDKSGLPSDRFSAERTGGSVSTLTIQRTQQEDSAVYLCASSDDSLINTGELFFGEGSRLTVL.

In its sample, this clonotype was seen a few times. CDR3 protein: CASSADRVNQPQHF. As DNA, the CDR3 is TGTGCCAGCAGCGCCGACAGGGTCAATCAGCCCCAGCATTTT. V and J are TRBV7-2 and TRBJ1-5; 7 positions agree with TRBD1. The V segment lost 5 bases and the J segment 3 bases; nucleotides outside the gene matches: 4. The germline gives CDR1 SGHTA, CDR2 FQGNSA. The CDR3 totals 14 residues.

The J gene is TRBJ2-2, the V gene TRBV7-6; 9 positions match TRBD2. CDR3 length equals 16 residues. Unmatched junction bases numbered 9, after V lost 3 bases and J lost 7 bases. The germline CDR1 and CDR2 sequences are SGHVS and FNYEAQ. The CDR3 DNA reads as TGTGCCAGCAGCTTTTGGGCGGGAGGGCCCAACGGGGAGCTGTTTTTT. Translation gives CASSFWAGGPNGELFF.

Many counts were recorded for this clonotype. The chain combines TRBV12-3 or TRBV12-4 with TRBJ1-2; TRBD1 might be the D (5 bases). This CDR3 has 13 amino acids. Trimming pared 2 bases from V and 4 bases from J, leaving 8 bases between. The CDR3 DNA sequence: TGTGCCAGCAGTTTACGCGACAGCTATGGCTACACCTTC. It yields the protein CASSLRDSYGYTF.

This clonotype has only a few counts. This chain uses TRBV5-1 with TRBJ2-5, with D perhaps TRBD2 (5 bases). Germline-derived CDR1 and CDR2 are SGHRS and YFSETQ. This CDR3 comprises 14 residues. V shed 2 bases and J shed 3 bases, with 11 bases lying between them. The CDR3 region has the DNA TGCGCCAGCAGCTTTGGAGCCGGGGAAGAGACCCAGTACTTC. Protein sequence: CASSFGAGEETQYF.

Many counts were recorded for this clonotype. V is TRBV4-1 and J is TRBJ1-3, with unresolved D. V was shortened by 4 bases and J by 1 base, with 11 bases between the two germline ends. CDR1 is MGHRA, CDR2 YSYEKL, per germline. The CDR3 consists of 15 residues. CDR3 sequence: CASSPLGLSGNTIYF. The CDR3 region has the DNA TGCGCCAGCAGCCCGCTCGGACTATCTGGAAACACCATATATTTT.

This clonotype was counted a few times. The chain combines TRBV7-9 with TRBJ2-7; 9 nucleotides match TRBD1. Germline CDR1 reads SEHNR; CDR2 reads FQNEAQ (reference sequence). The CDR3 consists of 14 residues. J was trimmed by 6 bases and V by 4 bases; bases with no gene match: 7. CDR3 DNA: TGTGCCAGCAGCTCATACAGGGGGCGGTCCGAGCAGTACTTC. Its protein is CASSSYRGRSEQYF. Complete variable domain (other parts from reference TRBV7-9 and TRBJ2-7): DTGVSQNPRHKITKRGQNVTFRCDPISEHNRLYWYRQTLGQGPEFLTYFQNEAQLEKSRLLSDRFSAERPKGSFSTLEIQRTEQGDSAMYLCASSSYRGRSEQYFGPGTRLTVT.

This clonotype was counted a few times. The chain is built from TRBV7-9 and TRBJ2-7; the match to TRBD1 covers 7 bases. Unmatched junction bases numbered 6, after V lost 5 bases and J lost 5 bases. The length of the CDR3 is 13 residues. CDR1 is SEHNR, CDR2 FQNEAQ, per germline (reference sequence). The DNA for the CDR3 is TGTGCCAGCAGCCCATCGGACAGGAACGAGCAGTACTTC. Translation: CASSPSDRNEQYF.

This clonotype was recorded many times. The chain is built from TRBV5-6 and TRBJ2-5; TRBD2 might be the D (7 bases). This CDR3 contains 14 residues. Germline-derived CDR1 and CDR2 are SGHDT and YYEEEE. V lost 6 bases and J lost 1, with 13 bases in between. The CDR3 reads CASIQGGGQETQYF. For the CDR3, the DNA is TGTGCCAGCATCCAAGGGGGGGGCCAAGAGACCCAGTACTTC.

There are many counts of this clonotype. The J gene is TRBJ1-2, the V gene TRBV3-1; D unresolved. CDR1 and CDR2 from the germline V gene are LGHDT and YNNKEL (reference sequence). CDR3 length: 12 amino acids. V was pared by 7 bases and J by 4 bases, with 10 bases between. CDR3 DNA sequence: TGTGCCAGCAAAAAGGGTGCCTATGGCTACACCTTC. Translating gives CASKKGAYGYTF. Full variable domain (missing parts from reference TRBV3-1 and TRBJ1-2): DTAVSQTPKYLVTQMGNDKSIKCEQNLGHDTMYWYKQDSKKFLKIMFSYNNKELIINETVPNRFSPKSPDKAHLNLHINSLELGDSAVYFCASKKGAYGYTFGSGTRLTVV.

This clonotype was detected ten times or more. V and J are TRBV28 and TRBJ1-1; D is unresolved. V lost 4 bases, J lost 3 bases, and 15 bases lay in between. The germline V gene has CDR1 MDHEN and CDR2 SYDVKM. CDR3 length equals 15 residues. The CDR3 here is CASSSQGSGDTEAFF. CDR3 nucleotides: TGTGCCAGCAGTTCCCAAGGGAGTGGGGACACTGAAGCTTTCTTT.

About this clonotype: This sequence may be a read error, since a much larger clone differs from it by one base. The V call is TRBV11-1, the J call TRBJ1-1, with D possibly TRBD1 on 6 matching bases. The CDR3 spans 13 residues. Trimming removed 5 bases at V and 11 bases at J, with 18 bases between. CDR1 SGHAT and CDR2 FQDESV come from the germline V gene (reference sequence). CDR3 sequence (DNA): TGTGCCAGCAGCCCCGGGACACCAAGACGGGCTTTCTTT. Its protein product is CASSPGTPRRAFF.

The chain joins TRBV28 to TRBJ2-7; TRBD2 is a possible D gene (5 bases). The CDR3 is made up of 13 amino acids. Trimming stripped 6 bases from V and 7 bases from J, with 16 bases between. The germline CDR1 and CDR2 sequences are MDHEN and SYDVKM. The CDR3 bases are TGTGCCAGCAGCGCGGGCTTGGATGGGGAGCAGTACTTC. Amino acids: CASSAGLDGEQYF.

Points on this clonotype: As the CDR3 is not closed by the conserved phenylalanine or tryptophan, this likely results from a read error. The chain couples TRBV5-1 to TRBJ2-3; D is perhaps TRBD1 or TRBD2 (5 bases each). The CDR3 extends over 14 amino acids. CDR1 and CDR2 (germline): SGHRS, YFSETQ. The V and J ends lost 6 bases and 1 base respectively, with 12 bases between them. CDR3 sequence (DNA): TGCGCCAGCATGGCAGGGACCGGCACAGATACGCAGTATTTG. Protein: CASMAGTGTDTQYL.